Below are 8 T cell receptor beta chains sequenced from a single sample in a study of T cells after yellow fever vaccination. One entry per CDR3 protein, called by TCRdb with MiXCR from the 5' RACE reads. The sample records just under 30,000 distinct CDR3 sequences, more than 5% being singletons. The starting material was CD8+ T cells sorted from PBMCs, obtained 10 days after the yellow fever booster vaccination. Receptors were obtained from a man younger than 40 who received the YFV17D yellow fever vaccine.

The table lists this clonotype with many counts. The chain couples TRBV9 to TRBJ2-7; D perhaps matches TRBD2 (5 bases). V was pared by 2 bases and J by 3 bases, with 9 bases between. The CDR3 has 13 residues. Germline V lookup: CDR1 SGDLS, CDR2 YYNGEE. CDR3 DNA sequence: TGTGCCAGCAGCGTGTCGGAGGACTACGAGCAGTACTTC. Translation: CASSVSEDYEQYF.

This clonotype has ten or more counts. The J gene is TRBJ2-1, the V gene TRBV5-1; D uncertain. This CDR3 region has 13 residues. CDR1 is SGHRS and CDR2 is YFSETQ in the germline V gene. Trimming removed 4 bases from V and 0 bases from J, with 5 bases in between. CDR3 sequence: CASSPYSYNEQFF. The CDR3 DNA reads TGCGCCAGCAGCCCATACTCCTACAATGAGCAGTTCTTC.

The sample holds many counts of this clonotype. CDR3 sequence reads: CSVELAGYEQYF. CDR3 in DNA: TGCAGCGTTGAACTAGCGGGATACGAGCAGTACTTC. The chain links TRBV29-1 to TRBJ2-7, with 9 bases identical to TRBD2. The CDR3 consists of 12 residues. Germline CDR1 is SQVTM and CDR2 is ANQGSEA. V lost 2 bases and J lost 4; bases outside the gene matches: 0.

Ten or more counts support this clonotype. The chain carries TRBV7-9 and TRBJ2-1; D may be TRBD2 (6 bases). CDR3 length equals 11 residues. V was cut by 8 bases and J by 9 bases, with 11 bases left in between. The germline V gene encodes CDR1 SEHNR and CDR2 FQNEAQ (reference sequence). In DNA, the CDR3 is TGTGCCAGCCTACTAGCATCTGAGCAGTTCTTC. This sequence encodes CASLLASEQFF.

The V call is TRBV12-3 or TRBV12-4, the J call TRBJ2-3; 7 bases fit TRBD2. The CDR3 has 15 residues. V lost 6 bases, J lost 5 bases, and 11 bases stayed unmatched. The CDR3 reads CASREPGLLIDTQYF. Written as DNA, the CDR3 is TGTGCCAGCAGAGAGCCGGGACTATTAATAGATACGCAGTATTTT.

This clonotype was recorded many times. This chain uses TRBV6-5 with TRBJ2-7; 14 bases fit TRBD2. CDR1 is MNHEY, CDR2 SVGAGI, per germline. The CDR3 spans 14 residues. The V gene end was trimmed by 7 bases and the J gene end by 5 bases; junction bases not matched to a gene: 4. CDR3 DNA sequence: TGTGCCAGCACGCCGGGACTAGCGGGAGACGAGCAGTACTTC. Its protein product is CASTPGLAGDEQYF.

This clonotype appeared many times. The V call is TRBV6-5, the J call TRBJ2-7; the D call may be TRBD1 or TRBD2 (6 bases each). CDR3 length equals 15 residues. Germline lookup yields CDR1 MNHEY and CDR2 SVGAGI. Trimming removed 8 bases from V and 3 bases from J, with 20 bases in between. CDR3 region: CASSREGDSLYEQYF. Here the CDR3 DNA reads TGTGCCAGCTCCCGCGAGGGGGACTCCCTCTACGAGCAGTACTTC.

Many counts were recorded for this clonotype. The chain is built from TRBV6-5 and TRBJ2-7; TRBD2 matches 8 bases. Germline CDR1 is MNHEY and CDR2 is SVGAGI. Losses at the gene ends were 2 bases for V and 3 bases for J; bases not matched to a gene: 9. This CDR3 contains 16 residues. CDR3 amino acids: CASSYPTGREGYEQYF. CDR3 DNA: TGTGCCAGCAGTTACCCTACGGGCCGGGAGGGCTACGAGCAGTACTTC.